This entry lists 24 T cell receptor beta chains sequenced from one sample in a study of cytomegalovirus exposure and HLA in healthy donors. PCR involved 60 Vbeta and 13 Jbeta primers. This table comes from immunoSEQ multiplex PCR, and its TCRdb copy is limited to in-frame clones, with some not included. The table for this sample gives roughly 200,000 clones. Sequencing used PBMCs. All receptors derive from a man aged 25-40 years in good health and CMV-seronegative.

V gene TRBV9 combines with J gene TRBJ1-1; 7 bases are a match to TRBD1. This CDR3 contains 15 residues. The ends lost 0 bases at V and 0 bases at J; junction bases unmatched: 2. Germline V gives CDR1 SGDLS, CDR2 YYNGEE. The CDR3 loop is CASSVGTGVNTEAFF. CDR3 DNA: TGTGCCAGCAGCGTAGGAACAGGGGTGAACACTGAAGCTTTCTTT. The full variable domain, in which reference TRBV9 and TRBJ1-1 provide the parts outside the CDR3, is DSGVTQTPKHLITATGQRVTLRCSPRSGDLSVYWYQQSLDQGLQFLIQYYNGEERAKGNILERFSAQQFPDLHSELNLSSLELGDSALYFCASSVGTGVNTEAFFGQGTRLTVV.

The genes are TRBV5-4 and TRBJ2-3, with D unclear. Germline V gene lookup returns CDR1 SGHNT and CDR2 YYREEE (reference sequence). V shed 0 bases and J shed 2 bases, with 7 bases lying between them. The CDR3 is 14 amino acids. DNA for the CDR3: TGTGCCAGCAGCTTGGGCCAGGCCACAGATACGCAGTATTTT. It yields the protein CASSLGQATDTQYF.

DNA for the CDR3: TGTGCTATCGGGACAGGGAGTGCCGAGCAGTACTTC. Protein sequence: CAIGTGSAEQYF. V gene TRBV7-7 combines with J gene TRBJ2-7, with 9 bases lining up with TRBD1. Germline CDR1 SSHAT, CDR2 FNYEAQ (reference sequence). This CDR3 comprises 12 residues.

This rearrangement joins TRBV5-8 to TRBJ2-5; the match to TRBD2 covers 9 bases. The germline CDR1 and CDR2 sequences are SGHTS and YDEGEE. This CDR3 is 18 amino acids long. After removal of 3 bases from V and 4 bases from J, the junction contained 16 bases not matched to a gene. The CDR3, as DNA: TGTGCCAGCAGCTGGGGGAAGGGTAGCGGGAGATACGGAGAGACCCAGTACTTC. Translating gives CASSWGKGSGRYGETQYF.

V gene TRBV10-3 combines with J gene TRBJ1-2; a weak D match, TRBD1 (5 bases). Trimming took 5 bases from V and 3 from J, leaving 10 bases between them. This CDR3 spans 13 amino acids. The germline gives CDR1 ENHRY, CDR2 SYGVKD. The CDR3 loop is CAISSGTYYGYTF. DNA of the CDR3: TGTGCCATCAGTAGCGGGACCTACTATGGCTACACCTTC.

The chain uses TRBV5-1 and TRBJ1-2, with TRBD1 as a possible D gene (5 bases). The CDR3 spans 13 residues. Germline loops: CDR1 SGHRS, CDR2 YFSETQ. The V end was cut by 2 bases, the J end by 10 bases, with 15 bases between. As DNA, the CDR3 is TGCGCCAGCAGCTTAGGACAAGGGAATGACTACACCTTC. This translates into CASSLGQGNDYTF.

The chain has TRBV30 and TRBJ2-2; possible D gene TRBD1, 6 bases. This CDR3 spans 17 amino acids. Per the germline V gene, CDR1 is GTSNPN and CDR2 is SVGIG (reference sequence). Trimming cost V 1 base and J 4 bases, with 19 bases left between them. DNA for the CDR3: TGTGCCTGGAGTGCCCCAGGGGCGGTCTTTGCCACCGGGGAGCTGTTTTTT. The encoded protein is CAWSAPGAVFATGELFF. The variable domain in full, completed from reference TRBV30 and TRBJ2-2, reads SQTIHQWPATLVQPVGSPLSLECTVEGTSNPNLYWYRQAAGRGLQLLFYSVGIGQISSEVPQNLSASRPQDRQFILSSKKLLLSDSGFYLCAWSAPGAVFATGELFFGEGSRLTVL.

The chain joins TRBV18 to TRBJ1-4, with TRBD1 matching 9 bases. The CDR3 sequence is 18 residues long. Per germline, CDR1 KGHSH and CDR2 LQKENI. Germline trimming cut 1 base from V and 1 base from J; bases unmatched to any gene: 7. The CDR3 DNA sequence: TGTGCCAGCTCACCACAGGTCCCGGGACAGGGAACTAATGAAAAACTGTTTTTT. Encoded protein: CASSPQVPGQGTNEKLFF.

This rearrangement joins TRBV15 to TRBJ2-7; 15 positions match TRBD2. Per germline, CDR1 LNHNV and CDR2 YYDKDF (reference sequence). Trimming removed 1 base from V and 5 bases from J; junction bases left unmatched: 9. The CDR3 is made up of 18 amino acids. The CDR3 DNA reads as TGTGCCACCAGCAGAGTACCCCCGGGGACTAGCGGGAGGCACGAGCAGTACTTC. This translates into CATSRVPPGTSGRHEQYF.

The gene calls are TRBV6-1 and TRBJ2-2; 8 nucleotides line up with TRBD1. V lost 3 bases to trimming and J lost 6 bases; unmatched junction nucleotides: 6. Per the germline V gene, CDR1 is MNHNS and CDR2 is SASEGT. CDR3 length: 15 amino acids. The CDR3 bases are TGTGCCAGCAGTGACGGGACAGGACTTTCCGGGGAGCTGTTTTTT. It codes for CASSDGTGLSGELFF.

This sequence joins TRBV2 and TRBJ2-2, with 7 bases lining up with TRBD2. V gave up 11 bases and J gave up 6 bases; unmatched junction bases: 12. Germline V CDR1 and CDR2: SNHLY, FYNNEI. The CDR3 is made up of 14 amino acids. CDR3 in amino acids: CASGELTSAGELFF. CDR3 sequence (DNA): TGTGCCTCCGGGGAGTTAACTAGCGCCGGGGAGCTGTTTTTT.

The rearrangement joins TRBV19 to TRBJ2-7; 10 positions agree with TRBD1. This CDR3 has 14 amino acids. The germline V gene encodes CDR1 LNHDA and CDR2 SQIVND (reference sequence). J was trimmed by 4 bases and V by 6 bases; bases with no gene match: 6. The CDR3 nucleotides read TGTGCCAGTAGACGCGGGGACAGGGGATACGAGCAGTACTTC. Encoded protein: CASRRGDRGYEQYF.

CDR3: CASTKVSAGTGGYKQYF. In DNA form, the CDR3 reads TGTGCCAGCACTAAAGTTTCCGCCGGGACAGGGGGCTATAAGCAGTACTTC. The chain links TRBV27 to TRBJ2-7; 12 bases fit TRBD1. The junction had 18 bases not matched to a gene; V was cut back by 7 bases and J by 8 bases. This CDR3 is built from 17 residues. Germline V lookup: CDR1 MNHEY, CDR2 SMNVEV (reference sequence).

Worth noting for this clone: This sample also contains other DNA sequences that code for the same CDR3. The chain joins TRBV18 to TRBJ1-1, with D unclear. The germline V and J ends were trimmed by 6 bases and 2 bases, with 10 bases remaining between them. The germline V gene has CDR1 KGHSH and CDR2 LQKENI. This CDR3 spans 13 amino acids. This chain's CDR3 is CASSPRGNTEAFF. DNA of the CDR3: TGTGCCAGCTCCCCCCGGGGAAACACTGAAGCTTTCTTT.

The chain combines TRBV5-1 with TRBJ2-1; TRBD2 is a possible D gene (5 bases). CDR1 is SGHRS and CDR2 is YFSETQ in the germline V gene. This CDR3 is 14 amino acids long. V lost 0 bases, J lost 7 bases, and 11 bases lay in between. CDR3 region: CASSLGSEGNEQFF. The DNA for the CDR3 is TGCGCCAGCAGCTTGGGGTCAGAGGGTAATGAGCAGTTCTTC.

The chain combines TRBV27 with TRBJ2-2, with 8 bases matching TRBD1. This CDR3 has 15 residues. Germline V gene data show CDR1 as MNHEY and CDR2 as SMNVEV (reference sequence). Unmatched junction bases numbered 7, after V lost 1 base and J lost 9 bases. This CDR3 is CASSLFGQGAWELFF. The CDR3 DNA is TGTGCCAGCAGTTTATTCGGACAGGGTGCTTGGGAGCTGTTTTTT.

The DNA of the CDR3 is TGTGCCAGCAGCGGGGTCGAGGTTGGCGAGCAGTACTTC. Translated, it gives CASSGVEVGEQYF. J is TRBJ2-7 and V is TRBV6-5; the D gene is possibly TRBD2 (5 bases). V was cut by 6 bases and J by 6 bases, with 15 bases left in between. The CDR3 sequence is 13 residues long. Germline CDR1 is MNHEY and CDR2 is SVGAGI.

This sequence joins TRBV10-3 and TRBJ2-6, with D perhaps TRBD1 (8 bases). V dropped 8 bases and J dropped 0 bases, with 23 bases sitting between them. Germline V gene sequence: CDR1 ENHRY, CDR2 SYGVKD. This CDR3 region has 19 residues. The CDR3: CAILQGEGTGSSGANVLTF. CDR3 bases: TGTGCCATCTTACAAGGGGAGGGGACAGGTAGCTCTGGGGCCAACGTCCTGACTTTC.

This rearrangement joins TRBV28 to TRBJ2-1; a weak D match, TRBD2 (6 bases). Trimming took off 5 bases at V and 8 bases at J, with 16 bases between the two ends. The CDR3 extends over 14 amino acids. Germline CDR1 reads MDHEN; CDR2 reads SYDVKM. The CDR3 loop reads CASSPGTWVDEQFF. CDR3 DNA: TGTGCCAGCAGTCCCGGGACTTGGGTGGATGAGCAGTTCTTC.

The rearrangement uses TRBV28 and TRBJ2-1; 11 nucleotides match TRBD1. CDR3 size: 15 residues. The V and J ends lost 8 bases and 8 bases, in that order; junction bases with no gene match: 11. Per germline, CDR1 MDHEN and CDR2 SYDVKM. CDR3 protein: CASGLRTGGRDEQFF. In DNA, the CDR3 is TGTGCCAGCGGACTCAGGACAGGGGGCCGGGATGAGCAGTTCTTC.

The chain recombines TRBV9 with TRBJ2-5; 8 bases agree with TRBD1. The V segment lost 4 bases and the J segment 4 bases; nucleotides outside the gene matches: 3. The length of the CDR3 is 13 residues. Germline assignment: CDR1 SGDLS and CDR2 YYNGEE. The chain's CDR3 is CASSLTGGETQYF. CDR3 in DNA: TGTGCCAGCAGCCTTACAGGGGGAGAGACCCAGTACTTC.

The chain carries TRBV7-8 and TRBJ1-4; weak D call: TRBD1 (6 bases). V was pared by 5 bases and J by 8 bases, with 18 bases between. Germline CDR1 is SGHVS and CDR2 is FQNEAQ. The CDR3 covers 15 residues. For the CDR3, the DNA is TGTGCCAGCAGCCGCGCCACAGGGCTAGGAGAAAAACTGTTTTTT. This gives the protein CASSRATGLGEKLFF.

V usage is TRBV29-1 and J usage is TRBJ2-1; 7 nucleotides match TRBD1. The CDR3 sequence is 13 residues long. Per germline, CDR1 SQVTM and CDR2 ANQGSEA. The V gene end was trimmed by 4 bases and the J gene end by 8 bases; junction bases not matched to a gene: 8. The CDR3 nucleotides read TGCAGCGTTGTGGGACAGAGACTGCATGAGCAGTTCTTC. The encoded protein is CSVVGQRLHEQFF.

The V gene is TRBV5-1, the J gene TRBJ2-5; a possible D gene is TRBD2 (5 bases). From germline, CDR1 is SGHRS and CDR2 YFSETQ. Trimming removed 0 bases from V and 4 bases from J, with 10 bases in between. This CDR3 contains 14 residues. The CDR3 nucleotides read TGCGCCAGCAGCTTGGGGACTCAAGGAGAGACCCAGTACTTC. This sequence encodes CASSLGTQGETQYF. The whole variable domain, filled in from reference TRBV5-1 and TRBJ2-5, reads KAGVTQTPRYLIKTRGQQVTLSCSPISGHRSVSWYQQTPGQGLQFLFEYFSETQRNKGNFPGRFSGRQFSNSRSEMNVSTLELGDSALYLCASSLGTQGETQYFGPGTRLLVL.